The 27 T cell receptor beta chains given below trace back to one sample, sequenced in a study of technical replicates of blood from four donors. The repertoire was sequenced with immunoSEQ multiplex PCR; TCRdb's copy has only in-frame clones and lacks some. The repertoire has some 80,000 clones, over 75% of them found once; the top ten carry around 4%. The specimen was PBMCs. Source of these receptors: a human donor in good health. Some clones in this sample may be carry-over from other donors' samples.

This clone was counted only a few times. The J gene is TRBJ1-1, the V gene TRBV30; 7 positions agree with TRBD1. The germline V gene has CDR1 GTSNPN and CDR2 SVGIG (reference sequence). This CDR3 is built from 15 residues. Germline trimming cut 4 bases from V and 0 bases from J; bases unmatched to any gene: 8. CDR3 sequence: CAWTGGEAMNTEAFF. The CDR3 coding sequence is TGTGCCTGGACAGGGGGTGAAGCTATGAACACTGAAGCTTTCTTT.

CDR3 in amino acids: CASSFRDRDFWEQYF. The CDR3 DNA sequence: TGTGCCAGCAGCTTCCGGGACAGGGACTTCTGGGAGCAGTACTTC. J is TRBJ2-7 and V is TRBV5-6; 9 bases agree with TRBD1. The length of the CDR3 is 15 residues. In germline, CDR1 is SGHDT, CDR2 YYEEEE. With V trimmed by 2 bases and J by 7 bases, 10 bases remained unmatched.

The CDR3 DNA is TGTGCCAGCAGCTTCAGGGGCGGTGAAGCTTTCTTT. As protein: CASSFRGGEAFF. V and J are TRBV7-2 and TRBJ1-1; D might be TRBD1 (6 bases). Trimming stripped 3 bases from V and 7 bases from J, with 9 bases between. The CDR3 is 12 amino acids. CDR1 SGHTA and CDR2 FQGNSA come from the germline V gene. Full variable domain (remainder filled in from reference TRBV7-2 and TRBJ1-1): GAGVSQSPSNKVTEKGKDVELRCDPISGHTALYWYRQSLGQGLEFLIYFQGNSAPDKSGLPSDRFSAERTGGSVSTLTIQRTQQEDSAVYLCASSFRGGEAFFGQGTRLTVV.

This clone has just a few counts. The V and J genes are TRBV28 and TRBJ1-3, with D unresolved. This CDR3 region has 15 residues. V lost 5 bases and J 0 bases, leaving 11 bases between the germline ends. Per the germline V gene, CDR1 is MDHEN and CDR2 is SYDVKM. In nucleotides, the CDR3 is TGTGCCAGCAGTCGAAGAGCTATCTCTGGAAACACCATATATTTT. Translated, it gives CASSRRAISGNTIYF.

This clone occurred once. V usage is TRBV6-1 and J usage is TRBJ1-4; a possible D gene is TRBD1 (5 bases). Germline-derived CDR1 and CDR2 are MNHNS and SASEGT. The CDR3 is 14 residues long. V was cut by 5 bases and J by 8 bases, with 15 bases left in between. CDR3 amino acids: CASSTRDAGEKLFF. CDR3 DNA: TGTGCCAGCAGTACCAGGGACGCGGGGGAAAAACTGTTTTTT.

This clone was picked up one time. V usage is TRBV6-5 and J usage is TRBJ1-2, with a possible D match to TRBD1 (5 bases). V lost 6 bases, J lost 3 bases, and 14 bases lay in between. The CDR3 runs to 14 residues. Germline values: CDR1 MNHEY, CDR2 SVGAGI. CDR3 bases: TGTGCCAGCAGCCCCGCGGGACGGGACTATGGCTACACCTTC. Amino acid sequence: CASSPAGRDYGYTF.

The chain combines TRBV9 with TRBJ2-6, with D possibly TRBD2 on 6 matching bases. V lost 3 bases, J lost 2 bases, and 12 bases lay in between. CDR1 is SGDLS, CDR2 YYNGEE, per germline. The CDR3 runs 16 residues. Here the CDR3 DNA reads TGTGCCAGCAGCGCAAAAGGCGGGACTGGGGCCAACGTCCTGACTTTC. Translation: CASSAKGGTGANVLTF.

This clone appeared once. The CDR3 reads CASSFTGGSLNQPQHF. The CDR3 region has the DNA TGTGCCAGCAGCTTTACAGGGGGCTCTCTGAATCAGCCCCAGCATTTT. The chain uses TRBV7-2 and TRBJ1-5; 9 bases fit TRBD1. Trimming took 3 bases from V and 4 from J; bases not matched to a gene: 7. Germline CDR1 SGHTA, CDR2 FQGNSA. The CDR3 sequence is 16 residues long.

The CDR3 sequence: CASSQGAGSYYGYTF. The CDR3 DNA is TGCGCCAGCAGCCAAGGGGCAGGTTCTTATTATGGCTACACCTTC. The V gene is TRBV4-1, the J gene TRBJ1-2; D remains ambiguous. V lost 1 base to trimming and J lost 5 bases, with 14 bases between them. The germline V gene has CDR1 MGHRA and CDR2 YSYEKL. The CDR3 is 15 amino acids.

The chain is built from TRBV7-6 and TRBJ2-3; 10 nucleotides agree with TRBD2. V lost 2 bases and J lost 0; bases outside the gene matches: 2. Germline-derived CDR1 and CDR2 are SGHVS and FNYEAQ. This CDR3 is 16 amino acids long. This CDR3 is CASSLLAGESTDTQYF. The CDR3 coding sequence is TGTGCCAGCAGCTTACTAGCGGGGGAAAGCACAGATACGCAGTATTTT.

The V gene is TRBV5-6, the J gene TRBJ2-2, with TRBD2 matching over 7 bases. This CDR3 has 15 residues. CDR1 SGHDT and CDR2 YYEEEE come from the germline V gene. V trimming: 2 bases; J trimming: 5 bases; junction bases outside the gene matches: 6. CDR3 loop: CASSLLAGATGELFF. DNA for the CDR3: TGTGCCAGCAGCTTACTGGCGGGAGCGACCGGGGAGCTGTTTTTT. The whole variable domain, remainder taken from reference TRBV5-6 and TRBJ2-2, is DAGVTQSPTHLIKTRGQQVTLRCSPKSGHDTVSWYQQALGQGPQFIFQYYEEEERQRGNFPDRFSGHQFPNYSSELNVNALLLGDSALYLCASSLLAGATGELFFGEGSRLTVL.

The chain uses TRBV28 and TRBJ2-7, with 9 bases fitting TRBD1. The junction had 5 bases not matched to a gene; V was cut back by 5 bases and J by 3 bases. CDR1 and CDR2 (germline): MDHEN, SYDVKM. CDR3 length: 14 residues. This chain's CDR3 is CASSLGTGSYEQYF. CDR3 nucleotides: TGTGCCAGCAGTCTCGGGACAGGGAGCTACGAGCAGTACTTC.

This sequence joins TRBV29-1 and TRBJ1-1, with 7 positions matching TRBD1. In germline, CDR1 is SQVTM, CDR2 ANQGSEA. The V segment lost 2 bases and the J segment 0 bases; nucleotides outside the gene matches: 3. The CDR3 has 14 amino acids. The CDR3 here is CSVEPTGLNTEAFF. The DNA of the CDR3 is TGCAGCGTTGAACCGACAGGGTTGAACACTGAAGCTTTCTTT.

The chain employs TRBV6-1 and TRBJ2-7, with TRBD2 matching 11 bases. The V and J ends lost 2 bases and 4 bases, in that order; junction bases with no gene match: 7. The germline gives CDR1 MNHNS, CDR2 SASEGT. There are 16 residues in the CDR3. Here the CDR3 reads CASSESGTSGSYEQYF. The CDR3 coding sequence is TGTGCCAGCAGTGAATCGGGAACTAGCGGGAGTTACGAGCAGTACTTC.

V usage is TRBV19 and J usage is TRBJ1-5; D ambiguous. The germline V and J ends were trimmed by 0 bases and 3 bases, with 9 bases remaining between them. The CDR3 contains 15 residues. Germline V gives CDR1 LNHDA, CDR2 SQIVND (reference sequence). DNA for the CDR3: TGTGCCAGTAGTATAGAGTGGCACCCCAATCAGCCCCAGCATTTT. It yields the protein CASSIEWHPNQPQHF.

This clone showed up just a few times. The chain couples TRBV18 to TRBJ1-1, with D uncertain. V was clipped by 1 base and J by 3 bases, with 6 bases between them. Germline V gives CDR1 KGHSH, CDR2 LQKENI. The CDR3 length is 13 residues. The DNA for the CDR3 is TGTGCCAGCTCACCACAGGAGTACACTGAAGCTTTCTTT. It encodes CASSPQEYTEAFF.

This rearrangement joins TRBV5-1 to TRBJ1-1; 7 nucleotides line up with TRBD1. The CDR3 is made up of 13 amino acids. The germline V gene encodes CDR1 SGHRS and CDR2 YFSETQ. The junction had 4 bases not matched to a gene; V was cut back by 2 bases and J by 6 bases. CDR3 protein: CASSFTRGAEAFF. DNA of the CDR3: TGCGCCAGCAGCTTTACCAGGGGGGCTGAAGCTTTCTTT.

This clone was picked up many times. This rearrangement joins TRBV5-4 to TRBJ2-7, with TRBD1 identical over 10 bases. Germline CDR1 is SGHNT and CDR2 is YYREEE (reference sequence). The CDR3 spans 16 residues. V lost 0 bases, J lost 5 bases, and 8 bases stayed unmatched. The CDR3 DNA reads TGTGCCAGCAGCTTGGCCGCAGGGGACAGGGGCCACGAGCAGTACTTC. Encoded protein: CASSLAAGDRGHEQYF.

The V and J genes are TRBV5-1 and TRBJ1-5; the match to TRBD1 covers 9 bases. Germline V CDR1 and CDR2: SGHRS, YFSETQ. The CDR3 is 17 residues long. V lost 3 bases and J lost 0; bases outside the gene matches: 7. The CDR3 DNA follows: TGCGCCAGCAGCTCGAGGACAGGGGATTATAGCAATCAGCCCCAGCATTTT. Residues: CASSSRTGDYSNQPQHF.

The chain carries TRBV7-3 and TRBJ2-5; a possible D gene is TRBD1 (5 bases). The CDR3 sequence is 13 residues long. The germline gives CDR1 SGHTA, CDR2 FQGTGA. V gave up 2 bases and J gave up 1 base, with 5 bases separating them. CDR3 nucleotide sequence: TGTGCCAGCAGCTTACAGGGCCAAGAGACCCAGTACTTC. Amino acid sequence: CASSLQGQETQYF.

This clone appeared once. This sequence joins TRBV11-2 and TRBJ2-1; D is perhaps TRBD2 (6 bases). Trimming cost V 4 bases and J 10 bases, with 17 bases left between them. Germline V lookup: CDR1 SGHAT, CDR2 FQNNGV. The CDR3 has 14 residues. CDR3 DNA: TGTGCCAGCAGCTCCCACGCGGGGTCCCGGGAGCAGTTCTTC. Translation gives CASSSHAGSREQFF.

This clone was detected only once. The chain has TRBV5-8 and TRBJ2-3; TRBD2 aligns across 11 bases. This CDR3 is 16 amino acids long. After removal of 4 bases from V and 3 bases from J, the junction contained 7 bases not matched to a gene. CDR1 and CDR2 (germline): SGHTS, YDEGEE. CDR3 sequence reads: CASSPVASGRTDTQYF. The CDR3 nucleotides are TGTGCCAGCAGCCCGGTGGCTAGCGGGAGGACAGATACGCAGTATTTT. Variable domain in full (rest from reference TRBV5-8 and TRBJ2-3): EAGVTQSPTHLIKTRGQQATLRCSPISGHTSVYWYQQALGLGLQFLLWYDEGEERNRGNFPPRFSGRQFPNYSSELNVNALELEDSALYLCASSPVASGRTDTQYFGPGTRLTVL.

The rearrangement joins TRBV15 to TRBJ2-7; tentative D call: TRBD1 (6 bases). The CDR3 runs to 13 residues. V was clipped by 4 bases and J by 3 bases, with 10 bases between them. In germline, CDR1 is LNHNV, CDR2 YYDKDF (reference sequence). Here the CDR3 reads CATSTWDNYEQYF. The CDR3 nucleotides are TGTGCCACCAGCACCTGGGACAACTACGAGCAGTACTTC.

This clone showed up just once. The DNA for the CDR3 is TGCAGCGTTGACGCTAGCGGCACAGATACGCAGTATTTT. Translation: CSVDASGTDTQYF. The gene calls are TRBV29-1 and TRBJ2-3, with D possibly being TRBD2 (6 bases). CDR3 size: 13 residues. V dropped 3 bases and J dropped 1 base, with 8 bases sitting between them. Germline V gene sequence: CDR1 SQVTM, CDR2 ANQGSEA.

The V call is TRBV4-1, the J call TRBJ2-7; 14 positions agree with TRBD2. J lost 1 base, V lost 0 bases, and 8 bases had no gene match. This CDR3 is built from 19 residues. Germline CDR1 and CDR2: MGHRA and YSYEKL. The CDR3 DNA reads TGCGCCAGCAGCCAAGAAAGACTAGCGGGAGGGTTGTGGTCCTACGAGCAGTACTTC. It encodes CASSQERLAGGLWSYEQYF.

The chain employs TRBV6-5 and TRBJ1-2, with 8 nucleotides matching TRBD1. The CDR3 runs to 14 residues. J was trimmed by 4 bases and V by 6 bases; bases with no gene match: 7. CDR1 is MNHEY, CDR2 SVGAGI, per germline. The chain's CDR3 is CASSYDRGLYGYTF. DNA for the CDR3: TGTGCCAGCAGCTACGACAGGGGCCTCTATGGCTACACCTTC.

The rearrangement joins TRBV6-5 to TRBJ2-2; 7 bases agree with TRBD2. The V and J ends lost 2 bases and 6 bases, in that order; junction bases with no gene match: 9. This CDR3 is 16 amino acids long. Per the germline V gene, CDR1 is MNHEY and CDR2 is SVGAGI. CDR3 DNA sequence: TGTGCCAGCAGTTACGAGCGGGGCAGCGGGGCCGGGGAGCTGTTTTTT. Amino acid sequence: CASSYERGSGAGELFF.